A selection of T cell receptor beta chains follows, all from one sample in a study of T cells in Graves' hyperthyroidism and ophthalmopathy. TCRdb reprocessed the multiplex PCR reads with MiXCR, giving one entry per CDR3 protein. The sample lists 390,000 or so distinct CDR3 sequences, 14% to 15% occurring once. The sequenced sample was blood. These receptors all come from a man between 18 and 35 years old with Graves' ophthalmopathy. Each CDR3 is given with its conserved first and last residue. Each record gives: V gene, D gene, CDR3 length, clone size, J gene, CDR3 DNA, CDR3 protein. D genes are given only for firm matches. Clone size, where shown, is once, few, many, or a class for clones that have expanded.

>TRBV3-1|TRBD1|13|many|TRBJ1-2
TGTGCCAGCAGCCACCGGACAGGGAATGGCTACACCTTC
CASSHRTGNGYTF
>TRBV7-9|NA|13|NA|TRBJ1-2
TGTGCCAGCAGCTTAGGGGGGGCCTTTGGCTACACCTTC
CASSLGGAFGYTF
>TRBV12-3/TRBV12-4|NA|14|NA|TRBJ2-5
TGTGCCAGCAGCCAAAACAGGGTGCGGGAGACCCAGTACTTC
CASSQNRVRETQYF
>TRBV5-1|TRBD2|16|many|TRBJ2-3
TGCGCCAGCAGCTTGGAGTGGGGGGGATCCACAGATACGCAGTATTTT
CASSLEWGGSTDTQYF
>TRBV12-3/TRBV12-4|NA|12|many|TRBJ1-3
TGTGCCAGCAGTGCAGCTGGAAACACCATATATTTT
CASSAAGNTIYF
>TRBV6-1|NA|13|NA|TRBJ2-7
TGTGCCAGCGCCTACAGGGAGGCCTACGAGCAGTACTTC
CASAYREAYEQYF
>TRBV19|NA|13|few|TRBJ2-3
TGTGCCAGTGCCCCTGGGAGCCAAGATACGCAGTATTTT
CASAPGSQDTQYF
>TRBV11-2|TRBD2|16|many|TRBJ2-2
TGTGCCAGCAGCTTACCAGGACTAGCGGGAGTCGGGGAGCTGTTTTTT
CASSLPGLAGVGELFF
>TRBV3-1|TRBD2|16|many|TRBJ2-3
TGTGCCAGCAGCACGGGGGGAGCGGCACGCACAGATACGCAGTATTTT
CASSTGGAARTDTQYF
>TRBV12-3/TRBV12-4|TRBD1|15|NA|TRBJ2-1
TGTGCCAGCAGCCTAACAGGGGTAGCCTACAATGAGCAGTTCTTC
CASSLTGVAYNEQFF
>TRBV27|TRBD2|17|few|TRBJ2-1
TGTGCCAGCAGTTTCTGGGGGGGGGGGAGCTCCTACAATGAGCAGTTCTTC
CASSFWGGGSSYNEQFF
>TRBV24-1|TRBD1|17|many|TRBJ2-5
TGTGCCACCAGTGATCCAAGTTTACAGGGGGACCCTGAGACCCAGTACTTC
CATSDPSLQGDPETQYF
>TRBV7-2|TRBD2|18|few|TRBJ2-7
TGTGCCAGCAGCTCACCACTCCGCGGGGGGGAGAGCTCCTACGAGCAGTACTTC
CASSSPLRGGESSYEQYF
>TRBV4-1|NA|14|NA|TRBJ1-2
TGCGCCAGCAGCCAGGGCCAGGGTATCGGTGGCTACACCTTC
CASSQGQGIGGYTF
>TRBV10-1|NA|15|many|TRBJ2-7
TGCGCCAGCAGTGAGACCACCGGGGGGCCCTACGAGCAGTACTTC
CASSETTGGPYEQYF
>TRBV15|NA|15|NA|TRBJ2-6
TGTGCCACCAGCACCGCCGGGTCTGGGGCCAACGTCCTGACTTTC
CATSTAGSGANVLTF
>TRBV9|TRBD1|15|many|TRBJ2-7
TGTGCCAGCAGCCCCGGGACAGGCCTGGGTACCGAGCAGTACTTC
CASSPGTGLGTEQYF
>TRBV7-2|TRBD2|17|few|TRBJ2-2
TGTGCCAGCAGCTTAGGCGCCGCTAGCGGGGGGACCGGGGAGCTGTTTTTT
CASSLGAASGGTGELFF
>TRBV4-2|NA|12|few|TRBJ2-1
TGTGCCAGCAGCCAAGGGGCGTACGAGCAGTTCTTC
CASSQGAYEQFF
>TRBV11-2|NA|15|many|TRBJ1-1
TGTGCCAGCAGCTTAACCGGGGGGCAAGGAGAAGGAGCTTTCTTT
CASSLTGGQGEGAFF
>TRBV7-3|TRBD2|15|many|TRBJ2-1
TGTGCCAGCAGCCGCACCGCGTTAGCGGGTCATGAGCAGTTCTTC
CASSRTALAGHEQFF
>TRBV5-1|TRBD1|15|few|TRBJ1-6
TGCGCCAGCAGGATGGGGGACAGTCATAATTCACCCCTCCACTTT
CASRMGDSHNSPLHF
>TRBV30|TRBD2|14|many|TRBJ2-1
TGTGCCTGGCAACTGGGACTAGCGTTGCATGAGCAGTTCTTC
CAWQLGLALHEQFF
>TRBV7-9|NA|15|many|TRBJ2-5
TGTGCCAGCAGCACAGCAGCCTGGACCCAAGAGACCCAGTACTTC
CASSTAAWTQETQYF
>TRBV12-3/TRBV12-4|NA|14|many|TRBJ2-7
TGTGCCAGCAGTTTATTGGGGGCTTCCTACGAGCAGTACTTC
CASSLLGASYEQYF
>TRBV4-1|NA|15|many|TRBJ1-1
TGCGCCAGCAGCCAAGATTCAGCTCCAAACACTGAAGCTTTCTTT
CASSQDSAPNTEAFF
>TRBV4-1|NA|17|few|TRBJ1-3
TGCGCCAGCAGCCAAGGATTTAGGGGCACGTTGAGAAACACCATATATTTT
CASSQGFRGTLRNTIYF
>TRBV27|NA|14|many|TRBJ2-7
TGTGCCAGCAGTTTATCTCAGGGGTCCTACGAGCAGTACTTC
CASSLSQGSYEQYF
>TRBV5-6|NA|13|many|TRBJ2-1
TGTGCCAGCAGCTTGGCGGCCAACAATGAGCAGTTCTTC
CASSLAANNEQFF
>TRBV6-5|NA|17|many|TRBJ2-3
TGTGCCAGCAGTTATTGGAGAGCTAGCTCGGGCACAGATACGCAGTATTTT
CASSYWRASSGTDTQYF
>TRBV9|NA|14|many|TRBJ1-5
TGTGCCAGCAGCGTAGAGATGTCCAATCAGCCCCAGCATTTT
CASSVEMSNQPQHF
>TRBV20-1|TRBD2|13|many|TRBJ2-3
TGCAGTGCTCGACTAGCGGTTGCAGATACGCAGTATTTT
CSARLAVADTQYF
>TRBV5-6|NA|14|few|TRBJ1-2
TGTGCCAGCAGCCCCGGGGGTCCCACGCTTGGCTACACCTTC
CASSPGGPTLGYTF
>TRBV20-1|TRBD1|14|many|TRBJ1-4
TGCAGTGCTAGAGGGACAGGCCTAAATGAAAAACTGTTTTTT
CSARGTGLNEKLFF
>TRBV5-1|NA|14|many|TRBJ1-5
TGCGCCAGCAGCCTAGACGGTTACAATCAGCCCCAGCATTTT
CASSLDGYNQPQHF
>TRBV6-5|NA|19|few|TRBJ2-1
TGTGCCAGCAGTTACTCGATTCACATCCGAGGAATCGCCTACAATGAGCAGTTCTTC
CASSYSIHIRGIAYNEQFF
>TRBV9|TRBD1|15|many|TRBJ1-2
TGTGCCAGCAGCGACGGACAGGTGTATTACTATGGCTACACCTTC
CASSDGQVYYYGYTF
>TRBV27|NA|14|many|TRBJ1-1
TGTGCCAGCAGTTTATCGATGGCAGACACTGAAGCTTTCTTT
CASSLSMADTEAFF
>TRBV11-3|NA|12|NA|TRBJ2-3
TGTGCCAGCAGCTTAAAGAGGGATACGCAGTATTTT
CASSLKRDTQYF
>TRBV12-3/TRBV12-4|TRBD2|17|many|TRBJ2-2
TGTGCCAGCAGTTTAACAGGACTAGCGGGGAACACCGGGGAGCTGTTTTTT
CASSLTGLAGNTGELFF
>TRBV19|TRBD1|15|few|TRBJ1-2
TGTGCCAGTAAACAGACAGGGGGCAACGGCTATGGCTACACCTTC
CASKQTGGNGYGYTF